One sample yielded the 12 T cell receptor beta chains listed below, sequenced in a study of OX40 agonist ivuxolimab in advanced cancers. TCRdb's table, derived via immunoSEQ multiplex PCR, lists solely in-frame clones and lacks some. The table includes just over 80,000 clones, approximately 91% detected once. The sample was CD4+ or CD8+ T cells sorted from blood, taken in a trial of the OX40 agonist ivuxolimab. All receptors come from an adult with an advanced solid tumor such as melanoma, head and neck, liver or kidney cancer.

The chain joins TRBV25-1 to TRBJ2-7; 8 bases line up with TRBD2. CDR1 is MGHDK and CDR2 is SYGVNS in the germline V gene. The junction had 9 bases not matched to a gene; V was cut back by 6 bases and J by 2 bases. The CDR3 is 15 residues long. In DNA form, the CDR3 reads TGTGCCAGCAGAAGTAGCGGGGTAAAAGCCTACGAGCAGTACTTC. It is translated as CASRSSGVKAYEQYF.

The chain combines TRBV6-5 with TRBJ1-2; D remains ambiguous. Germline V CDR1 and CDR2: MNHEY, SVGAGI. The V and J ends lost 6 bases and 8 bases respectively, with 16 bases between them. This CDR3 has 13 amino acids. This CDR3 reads CASRLDFGSGYTF. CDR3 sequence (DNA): TGTGCCAGCAGGCTTGACTTTGGGAGCGGCTACACCTTC.

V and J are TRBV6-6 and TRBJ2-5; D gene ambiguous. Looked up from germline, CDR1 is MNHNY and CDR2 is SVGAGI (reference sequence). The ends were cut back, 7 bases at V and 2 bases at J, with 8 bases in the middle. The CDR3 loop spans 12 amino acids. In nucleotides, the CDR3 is TGTGCCAGCAAGTTCGGGCAAGAGACCCAGTACTTC. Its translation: CASKFGQETQYF.

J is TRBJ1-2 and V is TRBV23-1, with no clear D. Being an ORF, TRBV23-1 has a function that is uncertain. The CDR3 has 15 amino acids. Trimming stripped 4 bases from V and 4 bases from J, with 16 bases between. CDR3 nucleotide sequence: TGCGCCAGCAGTCGGGCGGGGTTGGGCCCCTATGGCTACACCTTC. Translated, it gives CASSRAGLGPYGYTF.

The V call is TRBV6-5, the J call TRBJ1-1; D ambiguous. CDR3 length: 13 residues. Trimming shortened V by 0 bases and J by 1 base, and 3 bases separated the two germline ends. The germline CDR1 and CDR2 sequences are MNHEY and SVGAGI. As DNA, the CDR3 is TGTGCCAGCAGTTACTCGTGGAACACTGAAGCTTTCTTT. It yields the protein CASSYSWNTEAFF.

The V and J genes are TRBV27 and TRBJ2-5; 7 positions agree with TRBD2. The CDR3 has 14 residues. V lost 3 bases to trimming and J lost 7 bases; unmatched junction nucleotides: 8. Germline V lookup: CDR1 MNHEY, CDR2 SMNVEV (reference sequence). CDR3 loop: CASSLGGKWGTQYF. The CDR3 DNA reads TGTGCCAGCAGTTTGGGGGGGAAGTGGGGGACCCAGTACTTC.

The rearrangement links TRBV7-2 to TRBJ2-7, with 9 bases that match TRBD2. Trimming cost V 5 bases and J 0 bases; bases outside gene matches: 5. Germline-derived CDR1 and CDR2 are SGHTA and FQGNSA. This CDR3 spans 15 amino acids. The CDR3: CASSAAGGSSYEQYF. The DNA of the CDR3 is TGTGCCAGCAGCGCTGCGGGGGGGAGCTCCTACGAGCAGTACTTC.

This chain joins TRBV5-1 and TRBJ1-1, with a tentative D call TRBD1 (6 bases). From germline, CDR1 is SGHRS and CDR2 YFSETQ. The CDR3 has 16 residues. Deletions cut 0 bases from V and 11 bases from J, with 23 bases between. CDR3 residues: CASSLGELGGRRAAFF. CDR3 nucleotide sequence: TGCGCCAGCAGCTTGGGGGAACTTGGGGGCCGAAGAGCCGCTTTCTTT.

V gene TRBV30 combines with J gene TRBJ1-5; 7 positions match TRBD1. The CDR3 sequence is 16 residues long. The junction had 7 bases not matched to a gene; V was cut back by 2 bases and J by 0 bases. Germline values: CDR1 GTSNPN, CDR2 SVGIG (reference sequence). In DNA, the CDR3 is TGTGCCTGGAGTCCAAGGGACAGCTATAGCAATCAGCCCCAGCATTTT. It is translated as CAWSPRDSYSNQPQHF.

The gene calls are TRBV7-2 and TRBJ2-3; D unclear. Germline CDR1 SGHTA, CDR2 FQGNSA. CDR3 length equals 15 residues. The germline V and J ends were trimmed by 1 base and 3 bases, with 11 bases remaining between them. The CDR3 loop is CASSLDVIGTDTQYF. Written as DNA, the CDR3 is TGTGCCAGCAGCTTAGATGTCATCGGGACAGATACGCAGTATTTT.

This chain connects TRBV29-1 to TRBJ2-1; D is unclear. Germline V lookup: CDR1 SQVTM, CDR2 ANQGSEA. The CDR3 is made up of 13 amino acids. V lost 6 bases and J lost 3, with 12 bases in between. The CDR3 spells CSVGPDHYNEQFF. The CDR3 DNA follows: TGCAGCGTCGGACCGGACCACTACAATGAGCAGTTCTTC.

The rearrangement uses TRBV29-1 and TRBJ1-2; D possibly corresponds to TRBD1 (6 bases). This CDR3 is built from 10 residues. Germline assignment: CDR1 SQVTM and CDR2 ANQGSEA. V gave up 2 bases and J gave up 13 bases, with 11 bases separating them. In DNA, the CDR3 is TGCAGCGTTGAAAGGGGGGGCGGCACCTTC. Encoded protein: CSVERGGGTF.